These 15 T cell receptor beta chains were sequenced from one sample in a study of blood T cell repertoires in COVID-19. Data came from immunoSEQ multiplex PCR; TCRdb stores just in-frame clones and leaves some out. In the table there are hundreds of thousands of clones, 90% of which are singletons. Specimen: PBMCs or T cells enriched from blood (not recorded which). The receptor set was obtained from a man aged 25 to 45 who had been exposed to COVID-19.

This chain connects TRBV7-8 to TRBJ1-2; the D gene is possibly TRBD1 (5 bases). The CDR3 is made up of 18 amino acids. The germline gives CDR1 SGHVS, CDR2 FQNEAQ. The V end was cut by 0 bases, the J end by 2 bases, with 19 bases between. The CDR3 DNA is TGTGCCAGCAGCTTAGCCTCGGCGGGGCTTATCTCCAACTATGGCTACACCTTC. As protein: CASSLASAGLISNYGYTF.

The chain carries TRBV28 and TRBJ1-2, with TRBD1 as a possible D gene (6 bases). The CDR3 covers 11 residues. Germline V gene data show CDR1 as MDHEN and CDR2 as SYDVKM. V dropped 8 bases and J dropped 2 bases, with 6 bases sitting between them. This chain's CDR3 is CASQGNYGYTF. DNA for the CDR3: TGTGCCAGCCAGGGGAACTATGGCTACACCTTC.

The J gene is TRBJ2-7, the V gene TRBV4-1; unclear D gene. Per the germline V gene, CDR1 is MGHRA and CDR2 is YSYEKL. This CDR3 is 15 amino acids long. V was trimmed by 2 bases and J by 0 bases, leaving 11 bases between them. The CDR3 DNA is TGCGCCAGCAGCCAATTTTCACTGAGCTCCTACGAGCAGTACTTC. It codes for CASSQFSLSSYEQYF.

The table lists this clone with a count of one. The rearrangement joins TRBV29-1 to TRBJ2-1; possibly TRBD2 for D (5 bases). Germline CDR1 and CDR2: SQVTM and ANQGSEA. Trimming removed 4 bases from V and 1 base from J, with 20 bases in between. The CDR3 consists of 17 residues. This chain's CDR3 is CSVVRLPTLKSYNEQFF. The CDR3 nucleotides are TGCAGCGTTGTTCGACTACCGACTTTGAAATCCTACAATGAGCAGTTCTTC.

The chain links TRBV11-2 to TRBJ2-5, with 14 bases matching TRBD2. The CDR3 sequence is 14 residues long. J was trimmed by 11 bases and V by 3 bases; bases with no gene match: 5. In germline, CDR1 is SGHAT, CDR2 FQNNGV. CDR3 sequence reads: CASSFGTSGSVQYF. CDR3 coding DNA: TGTGCCAGCAGCTTTGGGACTAGCGGGAGCGTTCAGTACTTC.

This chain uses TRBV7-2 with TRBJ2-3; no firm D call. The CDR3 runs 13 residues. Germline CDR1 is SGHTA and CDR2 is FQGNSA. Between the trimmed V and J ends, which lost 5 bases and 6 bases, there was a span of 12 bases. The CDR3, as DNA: TGTGCCAGCAGCCAAGACCCGGAGGATACGCAGTATTTT. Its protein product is CASSQDPEDTQYF.

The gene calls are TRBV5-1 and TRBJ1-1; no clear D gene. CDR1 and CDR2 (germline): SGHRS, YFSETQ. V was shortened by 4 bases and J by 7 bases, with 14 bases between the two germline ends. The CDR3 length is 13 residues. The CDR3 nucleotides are TGCGCCAGCAGCCTCCTAGGCCCCCATGAAGCTTTCTTT. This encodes CASSLLGPHEAFF.

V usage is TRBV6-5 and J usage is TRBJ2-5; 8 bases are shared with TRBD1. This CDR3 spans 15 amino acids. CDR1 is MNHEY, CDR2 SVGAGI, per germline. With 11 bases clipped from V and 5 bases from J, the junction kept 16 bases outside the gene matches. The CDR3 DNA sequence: TGTGCCCGCCAACACTGGACAGGGAAATTGGAGACCCAGTACTTC. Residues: CARQHWTGKLETQYF.

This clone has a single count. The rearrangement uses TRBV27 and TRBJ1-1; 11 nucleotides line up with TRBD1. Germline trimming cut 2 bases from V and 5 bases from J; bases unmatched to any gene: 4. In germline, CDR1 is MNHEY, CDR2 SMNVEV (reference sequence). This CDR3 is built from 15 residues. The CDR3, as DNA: TGTGCCAGCAGTTTAATAGGGACAGGGGGGACTGAAGCTTTCTTT. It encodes CASSLIGTGGTEAFF.

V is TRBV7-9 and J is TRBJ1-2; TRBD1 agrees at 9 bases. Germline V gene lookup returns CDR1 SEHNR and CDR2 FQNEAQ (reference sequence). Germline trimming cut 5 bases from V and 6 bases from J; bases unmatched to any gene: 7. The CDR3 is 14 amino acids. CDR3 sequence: CASSLQGAIHGYTF. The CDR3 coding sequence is TGTGCCAGCAGCCTACAGGGGGCGATCCATGGCTACACCTTC. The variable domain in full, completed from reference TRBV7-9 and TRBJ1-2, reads DTGVSQNPRHKITKRGQNVTFRCDPISEHNRLYWYRQTLGQGPEFLTYFQNEAQLEKSRLLSDRFSAERPKGSFSTLEIQRTEQGDSAMYLCASSLQGAIHGYTFGSGTRLTVV.

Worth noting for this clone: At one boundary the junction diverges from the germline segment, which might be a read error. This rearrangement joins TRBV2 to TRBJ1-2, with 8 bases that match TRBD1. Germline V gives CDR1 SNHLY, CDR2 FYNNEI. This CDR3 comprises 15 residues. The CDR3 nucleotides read TGTGCCAGCAGAGAAGAGACAGGGGTTCCGGGGGGCTACACCTTC. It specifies CASREETGVPGGYTF. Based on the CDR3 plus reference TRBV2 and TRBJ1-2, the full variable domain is EPEVTQTPSHQVTQMGQEVILRCVPISNHLYFYWYRQILGQKVEFLVSFYNNEISEKSEIFDDQFSVERPDGSNFTLKIRSTKLEDSAMYFCASREETGVPGGYTFGSGTRLTVV.

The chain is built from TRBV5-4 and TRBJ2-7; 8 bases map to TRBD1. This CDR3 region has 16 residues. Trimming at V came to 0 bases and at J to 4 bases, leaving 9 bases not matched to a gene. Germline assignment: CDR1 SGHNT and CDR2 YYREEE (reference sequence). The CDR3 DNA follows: TGTGCCAGCAGCTTGGGGACAGGGCGAAAGGAGTACGAGCAGTACTTC. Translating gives CASSLGTGRKEYEQYF.

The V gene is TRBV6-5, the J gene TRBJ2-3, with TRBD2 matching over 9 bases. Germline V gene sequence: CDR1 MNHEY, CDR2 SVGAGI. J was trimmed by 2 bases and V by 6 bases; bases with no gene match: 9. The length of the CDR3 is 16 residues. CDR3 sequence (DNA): TGTGCCAGCAGGTACCCCAGCGGGGGGCTCACAGATACGCAGTATTTT. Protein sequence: CASRYPSGGLTDTQYF.

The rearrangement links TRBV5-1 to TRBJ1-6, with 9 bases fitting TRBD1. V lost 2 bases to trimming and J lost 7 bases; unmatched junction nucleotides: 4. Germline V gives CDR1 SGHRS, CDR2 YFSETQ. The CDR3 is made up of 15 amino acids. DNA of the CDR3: TGCGCCAGCAGCTTAGCGGGACAGGGAAATTCACCCCTCCACTTT. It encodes CASSLAGQGNSPLHF.

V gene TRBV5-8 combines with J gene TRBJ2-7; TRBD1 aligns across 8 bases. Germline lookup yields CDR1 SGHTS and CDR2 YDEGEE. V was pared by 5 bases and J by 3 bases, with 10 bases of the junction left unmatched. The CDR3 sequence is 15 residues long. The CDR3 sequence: CASSSGTGKFYEQYF. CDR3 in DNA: TGTGCCAGCAGTTCCGGGACAGGTAAATTCTACGAGCAGTACTTC.